These 5 T cell receptor beta chains share one sample of origin, sequenced in a study of T cells in Graves' hyperthyroidism and ophthalmopathy. The investigators amplified TCR beta CDR3 regions from RNA transcripts. With the HTBI primer set, the TCR CDR3 went through a first round of RT-PCR. A single record per CDR3 protein comes from TCRdb applying MiXCR to the multiplex PCR reads. The sample contains 500,000 to 750,000 distinct CDR3 sequences, approximately 15% of which appear only once. Material: blood. These receptors all come from a young woman with Graves' ophthalmopathy.

There are many counts of this clonotype. The chain combines TRBV6-1 with TRBJ1-2; D not certain. With 2 bases removed from V and 4 bases from J, the gap between germline ends came to 5 bases. This CDR3 region has 12 residues. The germline V gene encodes CDR1 MNHNS and CDR2 SASEGT. Here the CDR3 reads CASSEPIYGYTF. CDR3 coding DNA: TGTGCCAGCAGTGAACCCATCTATGGCTACACCTTC.

The rearrangement joins TRBV6-6 to TRBJ2-1; 7 nucleotides line up with TRBD2. V shed 0 bases and J 14 bases; nucleotides not matched to a gene: 1. Germline V gene data show CDR1 as MNHNY and CDR2 as SVGAGI (reference sequence). CDR3 length: 11 residues. CDR3 DNA: TGTGCCAGCAGTTACTCTACTAGCGAGTTCTTC. As protein: CASSYSTSEFF.

This clonotype occurred many times. The chain carries TRBV5-1 and TRBJ1-2; unclear D gene. Trimming took 5 bases from V and 4 from J, leaving 24 bases between them. This CDR3 comprises 17 residues. Per germline, CDR1 SGHRS and CDR2 YFSETQ. The CDR3 DNA follows: TGCGCCAGCAGGGATCCCGTTCCCGGGGAGCCTCGCTATGGCTACACCTTC. Its translation: CASRDPVPGEPRYGYTF.

This clonotype turned up a few times. One end of the junction is discordant with germline, which a read error may explain. The chain carries TRBV9 and TRBJ1-1; 7 positions match TRBD1. The V gene's germline CDR1 is SGDLS and CDR2 YYNGEE. The CDR3 runs 15 residues. Here the CDR3 reads CASSETGPLNTGAFF. CDR3 bases: TGTGCCAGCAGCGAGACAGGGCCCTTGAACACTGGAGCTTTCTTT.

The sample holds many counts of this clonotype. This rearrangement joins TRBV27 to TRBJ1-5; possible D gene TRBD1, 5 bases. This CDR3 region has 16 residues. V lost 5 bases and J lost 2, with 16 bases in between. Germline V gene lookup returns CDR1 MNHEY and CDR2 SMNVEV (reference sequence). CDR3 region: CASSPAPGVGNQPQHF. CDR3 DNA: TGTGCCAGCAGTCCCGCCCCGGGGGTCGGCAATCAGCCCCAGCATTTT.